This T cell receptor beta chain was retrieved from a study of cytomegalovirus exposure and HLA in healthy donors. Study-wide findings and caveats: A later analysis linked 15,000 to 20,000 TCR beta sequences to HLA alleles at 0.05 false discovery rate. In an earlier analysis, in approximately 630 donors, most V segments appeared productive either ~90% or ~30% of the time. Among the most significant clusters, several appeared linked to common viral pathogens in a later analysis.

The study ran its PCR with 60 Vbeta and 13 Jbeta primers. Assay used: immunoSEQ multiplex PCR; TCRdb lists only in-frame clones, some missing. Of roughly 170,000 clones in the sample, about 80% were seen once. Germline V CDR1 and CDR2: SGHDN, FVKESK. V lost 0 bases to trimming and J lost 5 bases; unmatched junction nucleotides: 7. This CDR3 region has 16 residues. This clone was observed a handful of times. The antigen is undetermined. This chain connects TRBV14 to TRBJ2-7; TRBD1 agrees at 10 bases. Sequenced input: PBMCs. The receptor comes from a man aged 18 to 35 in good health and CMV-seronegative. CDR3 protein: CASSQESDRGGHEQYF. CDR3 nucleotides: TGTGCCAGCAGCCAAGAGTCGGACAGGGGGGGCCACGAGCAGTACTTC.